Each of the 14 T cell receptor beta chains below was sequenced from the same sample in a study of T-cell memory formation after mild COVID-19. TCRdb used MiXCR to reprocess the 5' RACE reads, holding one entry per CDR3 protein. The sample shows around 340,000 distinct CDR3 sequences, 15% of them seen only once. Sample: PBMCs or a T cell subset sorted from them (not recorded which). The origin of the receptors is a man younger than 35 who had mild COVID-19 (a few samples of this study predate the infection). Cell type and time point are not known.

V gene TRBV9 combines with J gene TRBJ2-2; possible D gene TRBD1, 6 bases. This CDR3 is 16 amino acids long. V lost 0 bases to trimming and J lost 5 bases, with 14 bases between them. Germline V gives CDR1 SGDLS, CDR2 YYNGEE. CDR3 region: CASSVADGRGTGELFF. The DNA of the CDR3 is TGTGCCAGCAGCGTAGCGGACGGCAGGGGAACCGGGGAGCTGTTTTTT.

This clonotype showed up just a few times. V gene TRBV4-1 combines with J gene TRBJ1-2; a possible D gene is TRBD1 (6 bases). V was cut by 0 bases and J by 3 bases, with 14 bases left in between. Germline-derived CDR1 and CDR2 are MGHRA and YSYEKL. The CDR3 loop spans 16 amino acids. CDR3 nucleotides: TGCGCCAGCAGCCAAGATCACCGGGGGCCTTACTATGGCTACACCTTC. The encoded protein is CASSQDHRGPYYGYTF.

This clonotype was found many times. The CDR3 sequence: CASSFDRSTDTQYF. The CDR3 DNA reads as TGTGCCAGCAGCTTCGATCGTAGCACAGATACGCAGTATTTT. V is TRBV11-2 and J is TRBJ2-3; D gene unclear. V shed 3 bases and J shed 0 bases, with 7 bases lying between them. The length of the CDR3 is 14 residues. Germline CDR1 is SGHAT and CDR2 is FQNNGV.

This clonotype was seen more than once but under ten times. This chain uses TRBV12-3 or TRBV12-4 with TRBJ2-5; D perhaps matches TRBD1 (6 bases). CDR3 length equals 14 residues. With 4 bases removed from V and 3 bases from J, the gap between germline ends came to 12 bases. CDR3: CASSSNRVKETQYF. CDR3 DNA sequence: TGTGCCAGCAGTTCAAACAGGGTCAAAGAGACCCAGTACTTC.

This clonotype was seen a few times. J is TRBJ2-1 and V is TRBV7-9; D is uncertain. CDR1 SEHNR and CDR2 FQNEAQ come from the germline V gene (reference sequence). V was pared by 5 bases and J by 0 bases, with 11 bases between. This CDR3 comprises 15 residues. The CDR3 bases are TGTGCCAGCAGCCCCCCGGATAGCTCCTACAATGAGCAGTTCTTC. Translated: CASSPPDSSYNEQFF.

The genes are TRBV11-2 and TRBJ2-5; TRBD1 matches at 7 bases. CDR3 length equals 16 residues. Germline CDR1 SGHAT, CDR2 FQNNGV. Trimming removed 1 base from V and 4 bases from J; junction bases left unmatched: 9. This chain's CDR3 is CASSLGTTGSLETQYF. CDR3 bases: TGTGCCAGCAGCTTAGGGACGACAGGGTCGCTAGAGACCCAGTACTTC.

The CDR3 DNA reads as TGTGCCAGCAGCCCGAGAGGACGGACTAATTCACCCCTCCACTTT. Protein product: CASSPRGRTNSPLHF. The rearrangement joins TRBV7-3 to TRBJ1-6; D remains unclear. CDR1 and CDR2 (germline): SGHTA, FQGTGA. The CDR3 consists of 15 residues. The germline V and J ends were trimmed by 5 bases and 6 bases, with 14 bases remaining between them.

This clonotype was observed a few times. V and J are TRBV5-6 and TRBJ2-3; 12 positions agree with TRBD2. This CDR3 has 17 residues. The V gene end was trimmed by 4 bases and the J gene end by 6 bases; junction bases not matched to a gene: 12. Germline V gives CDR1 SGHDT, CDR2 YYEEEE. The CDR3 bases are TGTGCCAGCAGCATTTCCGGGACTAGCGGGCCAGCGGATACGCAGTATTTT. Protein product: CASSISGTSGPADTQYF.

This chain links TRBV5-8 with TRBJ2-7, with 7 nucleotides matching TRBD1. The junction had 11 bases not matched to a gene; V was cut back by 3 bases and J by 5 bases. CDR3 length: 15 amino acids. Germline CDR1 and CDR2: SGHTS and YDEGEE. CDR3 loop: CASSSGRQGFNEQYV. As DNA, the CDR3 is TGTGCCAGCAGCTCGGGGCGACAGGGTTTCAACGAGCAGTACGTC.

This clonotype was detected only a few times. CDR3 DNA sequence: TGCAGCGTCCGAATTAGAGACGCTAGCGGGGGGACTTCATACACAGATACGCAGTATTTT. As protein: CSVRIRDASGGTSYTDTQYF. This chain links TRBV29-1 with TRBJ2-3, with 11 nucleotides matching TRBD2. The J segment lost 2 bases and the V segment lost 6 bases, leaving 22 bases of the junction unmatched. CDR3 length: 20 amino acids. CDR1 is SQVTM, CDR2 ANQGSEA, per germline.

This clonotype was detected only a few times. The V and J genes are TRBV4-3 and TRBJ2-3; weak D call: TRBD1 (6 bases). Germline CDR1 reads LGHNA; CDR2 reads YSLEER. The ends were cut back, 0 bases at V and 4 bases at J, with 23 bases in the middle. This CDR3 has 19 residues. In DNA, the CDR3 is TGCGCCAGCAGCCAAGATGGGGGCCGTGAAAGGGAGAATCCAGATACGCAGTATTTT. Residues: CASSQDGGRERENPDTQYF.

This clonotype was detected only a few times. V is TRBV6-5 and J is TRBJ1-3; no firm D call. The CDR3 consists of 11 residues. The germline V gene has CDR1 MNHEY and CDR2 SVGAGI. The V end was cut by 7 bases, the J end by 4 bases, with 5 bases between. Written as DNA, the CDR3 is TGTGCCAGCACCCGGGGAAACACCATATATTTT. It specifies CASTRGNTIYF.

The chain couples TRBV5-5 to TRBJ2-5; D gene ambiguous. This CDR3 contains 15 residues. V lost 4 bases, J lost 2 bases, and 15 bases lay in between. Germline loops: CDR1 SGHKS, CDR2 YYEKEE (reference sequence). The CDR3, as DNA: TGTGCCAGCAGCGCCGAGGCGGCAGAACAAGAGACCCAGTACTTC. As protein: CASSAEAAEQETQYF.

This clonotype came up many times. The chain recombines TRBV20-1 with TRBJ2-7, with D perhaps matching TRBD1 or TRBD2 (5 bases each). Per germline, CDR1 DFQATT and CDR2 SNEGSKA (reference sequence). The CDR3 extends over 16 amino acids. V was clipped by 0 bases and J by 0 bases, with 15 bases between them. The CDR3 sequence is CSARDLGTGRSYEQYF. The DNA of the CDR3 is TGCAGTGCTAGAGACCTCGGTACGGGGCGCTCCTACGAGCAGTACTTC.